Given below is one T cell receptor (beta chain) in context. Its target is unknown. The data derive from a study of T cells and Merkel cell carcinoma outcomes. Findings of the study overall: Merkel cell carcinoma outcomes were reportedly predicted by repertoire and T-cell density.

CDR3 length: 15 residues. J was trimmed by 3 bases and V by 2 bases; bases with no gene match: 6. Germline V gene sequence: CDR1 GTSNPN, CDR2 SVGIG (reference sequence). The repertoire was sequenced with immunoSEQ multiplex PCR; TCRdb's copy has only in-frame clones and lacks some. The data show about 14,000 clones, roughly 92% seen once. V and J are TRBV30 and TRBJ2-1; the match to TRBD2 covers 8 bases. This TCR was sampled from a human donor with Merkel cell carcinoma. Sequencing input: tumor tissue from Merkel cell carcinoma. The CDR3 bases are TGTGCCTGGAGTTTCCAGCGGGGGATCTACAATGAGCAGTTCTTC. As protein: CAWSFQRGIYNEQFF.